Shown below are 23 T cell receptor beta chains from a single sample sequenced in a study of cytomegalovirus exposure and HLA in healthy donors (dated by TCRdb to the late 2010s). The method was the immunoSEQ multiplex PCR assay. A mixture of 60 forward primers for TCR Vbeta segments and 13 reverse primers for TCR Jbeta segments was used in the multiplex PCR. In its TCRdb copy, this immuneACCESS table keeps in-frame sequences only and misses some clones. Where compared with another copy, unresolved V genes explain less than half of these, and the others have no known cause. Counted in this sample were roughly 71,000 clones; 60% to 75% of them appeared once. The ten most abundant clones make up less than 25% of the sample. The sequenced sample was PBMCs. Source of these receptors: a man aged 35 to 55 in good health and CMV-seropositive.

The chain uses TRBV6-5 and TRBJ2-7, with 10 bases that match TRBD2. J gave up 6 bases and V 3 bases, and 2 bases lay outside the gene matches. CDR1 MNHEY and CDR2 SVGAGI come from the germline V gene. The CDR3 loop spans 13 amino acids. CDR3 sequence (DNA): TGTGCCAGCAGTTATAGCGGGGGGACCGAGCAGTACTTC. Protein sequence: CASSYSGGTEQYF.

This clone was recorded a few times. V usage is TRBV29-1 and J usage is TRBJ2-6; D unresolved. The germline gives CDR1 SQVTM, CDR2 ANQGSEA. Trimming removed 3 bases at V and 0 bases at J, with 3 bases between. The CDR3 has 13 amino acids. The CDR3 loop reads CSVDSSGANVLTF. CDR3 nucleotides: TGCAGCGTTGACAGCTCTGGGGCCAACGTCCTGACTTTC. Filled out from reference TRBV29-1 and TRBJ2-6, the complete variable domain reads SAVISQKPSRDICQRGTSLTIQCQVDSQVTMMFWYRQQPGQSLTLIATANQGSEATYESGFVIDKFPISRPNLTFSTLTVSNMSPEDSSIYLCSVDSSGANVLTFGAGSRLTVL.

The V call is TRBV27, the J call TRBJ1-1; D is undetermined. The length of the CDR3 is 13 residues. From germline, CDR1 is MNHEY and CDR2 SMNVEV (reference sequence). Trimming shortened V by 3 bases and J by 1 base, and 6 bases separated the two germline ends. CDR3 bases: TGTGCCAGCAGTTTCCCAGGGAACACTGAAGCTTTCTTT. Translated, it gives CASSFPGNTEAFF.

The chain recombines TRBV2 with TRBJ1-4, with a tentative D call TRBD1 (5 bases). The CDR3 has 15 residues. CDR1 SNHLY and CDR2 FYNNEI come from the germline V gene. The germline V and J ends were trimmed by 6 bases and 3 bases, with 14 bases remaining between them. The CDR3 coding sequence is TGTGCCAGCAGCCTATCAGGGCAAGCTAATGAAAAACTGTTTTTT. Its translation: CASSLSGQANEKLFF.

The V gene is TRBV30, the J gene TRBJ1-1, with D possibly TRBD1 on 5 matching bases. V lost 3 bases and J lost 5, with 16 bases in between. This CDR3 has 14 amino acids. Germline V lookup: CDR1 GTSNPN, CDR2 SVGIG (reference sequence). The CDR3 coding sequence is TGTGCCTGGAGCCCCCGCGGGGCGCGAACTGAAGCTTTCTTT. Translated: CAWSPRGARTEAFF.

A few counts support this clone. V and J are TRBV6-5 and TRBJ2-1; 7 bases fit TRBD1. Unmatched junction bases numbered 3, after V lost 0 bases and J lost 4 bases. The CDR3 has 15 amino acids. Germline-derived CDR1 and CDR2 are MNHEY and SVGAGI. The CDR3 protein is CASSYSGRGYNEQFF. The CDR3 region has the DNA TGTGCCAGCAGTTACTCGGGCAGGGGGTACAATGAGCAGTTCTTC.

The chain has TRBV7-6 and TRBJ2-3; 8 bases are a match to TRBD2. CDR3 length: 19 residues. With 5 bases clipped from V and 6 bases from J, the junction kept 22 bases outside the gene matches. The germline V gene encodes CDR1 SGHVS and CDR2 FNYEAQ. The CDR3 coding sequence is TGTGCCAGCAGCCCGCACCGGACGGGGGGGCCCTCGTCTGCGGATACGCAGTATTTT. This sequence encodes CASSPHRTGGPSSADTQYF.

This chain joins TRBV18 and TRBJ2-1, with TRBD2 matching over 14 bases. CDR3 length: 16 residues. After removal of 2 bases from V and 9 bases from J, the junction contained 6 bases not matched to a gene. CDR1 is KGHSH and CDR2 is LQKENI in the germline V gene. CDR3 DNA: TGTGCCAGCTCACCAGGACTAGCGGGGGGCCTGGTTGAGCAGTTCTTC. It encodes CASSPGLAGGLVEQFF.

The V call is TRBV4-3, the J call TRBJ2-5, with 9 positions matching TRBD2. The CDR3 is 15 amino acids. Trimming at V came to 0 bases and at J to 1 base, leaving 0 bases not matched to a gene. Germline V gene data show CDR1 as LGHNA and CDR2 as YSLEER. The CDR3, as DNA: TGCGCCAGCAGCCAAGAGCGGGGGGGCCAAGAGACCCAGTACTTC. As protein: CASSQERGGQETQYF.

This clone has more than one count but fewer than ten. This chain uses TRBV18 with TRBJ1-5, with 11 bases identical to TRBD1. Germline-derived CDR1 and CDR2 are KGHSH and LQKENI. Trimming took 3 bases from V and 4 from J; bases not matched to a gene: 5. CDR3 length equals 16 residues. Here the CDR3 DNA reads TGTGCCAGCTCACCTACCGGGACAGGGGGTAATCAGCCCCAGCATTTT. As protein: CASSPTGTGGNQPQHF.

The chain links TRBV6-1 to TRBJ2-3; 10 nucleotides agree with TRBD2. V lost 6 bases to trimming and J lost 4 bases; unmatched junction nucleotides: 4. CDR3 length: 14 residues. The germline gives CDR1 MNHNS, CDR2 SASEGT. As DNA, the CDR3 is TGTGCCAGCAGGGAGCGGGGGGGGGCAGATACGCAGTATTTT. As protein: CASRERGGADTQYF.

This clone turned up a few times. This chain links TRBV5-6 with TRBJ2-7; D may be TRBD2 (6 bases). This CDR3 is built from 14 residues. Germline CDR1 is SGHDT and CDR2 is YYEEEE. V was shortened by 4 bases and J by 1 base, with 12 bases between the two germline ends. The DNA of the CDR3 is TGTGCCAGCAGCCAGGGAGGTCGGTCCTACGAGCAGTACTTC. Amino acid sequence: CASSQGGRSYEQYF.

The chain recombines TRBV5-8 with TRBJ2-5; no firm D call. This CDR3 is 13 amino acids long. Germline assignment: CDR1 SGHTS and CDR2 YDEGEE. The V end lost 0 bases, the J end lost 2 bases, and 5 bases lay between the germline ends. CDR3 sequence: CASSLAQQETQYF. CDR3 in DNA: TGTGCCAGCAGCTTGGCTCAGCAAGAGACCCAGTACTTC.

The V call is TRBV5-1, the J call TRBJ1-4; D not certain. With 7 bases removed from V and 5 bases from J, the gap between germline ends came to 12 bases. The CDR3 runs 13 residues. Per the germline V gene, CDR1 is SGHRS and CDR2 is YFSETQ. CDR3 nucleotide sequence: TGCGCCAGCCGGAGGACGGAGAATGAAAAACTGTTTTTT. Protein: CASRRTENEKLFF.

V usage is TRBV27 and J usage is TRBJ1-6, with TRBD1 matching 10 bases. V lost 3 bases, J lost 1 base, and 9 bases stayed unmatched. Germline V gives CDR1 MNHEY, CDR2 SMNVEV (reference sequence). CDR3 length equals 19 residues. This chain's CDR3 is CASSFAGQGVYSYNSPLHF. The CDR3 DNA sequence: TGTGCCAGCAGTTTTGCAGGACAGGGGGTTTATTCCTATAATTCACCCCTCCACTTT.

This clone showed up just a few times. V usage is TRBV21-1 and J usage is TRBJ2-1; the table names TRBD2, a call not compared with the DNA. TRBV21-1 is an annotated pseudogene. The CDR3 extends over 16 amino acids. The CDR3 loop reads CASSKGRASGSNEQFF. In DNA, the CDR3 is TGTGCCAGCAGCAAAGGGAGGGCTAGCGGAAGCAATGAGCAGTTCTTC.

This clone appeared a few times. The chain is built from TRBV7-6 and TRBJ2-3; 7 bases agree with TRBD1. The germline gives CDR1 SGHVS, CDR2 FNYEAQ. The CDR3 totals 17 residues. J was trimmed by 3 bases and V by 5 bases; bases with no gene match: 14. The DNA for the CDR3 is TGTGCCAGCAGCCAAGTAAACCGGGACAGAAGAACAGATACGCAGTATTTT. Protein product: CASSQVNRDRRTDTQYF.

Regarding this clone: The junction departs from the called germline gene at one end, perhaps through a read error. This chain uses TRBV6-5 with TRBJ1-4, with D maybe TRBD1 (5 bases). Germline V lookup: CDR1 MNHEY, CDR2 SVGAGI. There are 15 residues in the CDR3. CDR3 amino acids: CASSNSRGVNEKPFF. The CDR3 DNA follows: TGTGCCAGCAGTAATTCCCGGGGGGTAAATGAAAAACCGTTTTTT.

The chain has TRBV2 and TRBJ1-4; possibly TRBD1 for D (6 bases). CDR1 SNHLY and CDR2 FYNNEI come from the germline V gene. The CDR3 is made up of 14 amino acids. V lost 5 bases and J 5 bases, leaving 12 bases between the germline ends. CDR3 in DNA: TGTGCCAGCAGTCTCAGGGGATTAAATGAAAAACTGTTTTTT. Protein sequence: CASSLRGLNEKLFF.

This chain links TRBV7-6 with TRBJ2-1; 7 bases are shared with TRBD1. Trimming cost V 5 bases and J 5 bases; bases outside gene matches: 9. The CDR3 extends over 15 amino acids. Germline V gene sequence: CDR1 SGHVS, CDR2 FNYEAQ. The CDR3 spells CASSLRWDSHNEQFF. As DNA, the CDR3 is TGTGCCAGCAGCCTACGATGGGACAGCCACAATGAGCAGTTCTTC. Supplemented by reference TRBV7-6 and TRBJ2-1, the full variable domain reads GAGVSQSPRYKVTKRGQDVALRCDPISGHVSLYWYRQALGQGPEFLTYFNYEAQQDKSGLPNDRFSAERPEGSISTLTIQRTEQRDSAMYRCASSLRWDSHNEQFFGPGTRLTVL.

The chain links TRBV7-2 to TRBJ2-7; 10 nucleotides match TRBD2. The CDR3 extends over 15 amino acids. Germline loops: CDR1 SGHTA, CDR2 FQGNSA. The V and J ends lost 5 bases and 2 bases, in that order; junction bases with no gene match: 6. The CDR3 is CASSKTSGDPYEQYF. The CDR3 bases are TGTGCCAGCAGCAAAACTAGCGGGGACCCCTACGAGCAGTACTTC.

V and J are TRBV6-5 and TRBJ1-2, with TRBD1 identical over 8 bases. Per the germline V gene, CDR1 is MNHEY and CDR2 is SVGAGI. With 7 bases clipped from V and 8 bases from J, the junction kept 12 bases outside the gene matches. This CDR3 is built from 14 residues. The CDR3 DNA reads TGTGCCAGCATTGGCAGGGGGCGGATGAACGGCTACACCTTC. It is translated as CASIGRGRMNGYTF.

This chain joins TRBV4-1 and TRBJ2-7; 8 bases agree with TRBD1. Germline CDR1 is MGHRA and CDR2 is YSYEKL. With 0 bases clipped from V and 0 bases from J, the junction kept 4 bases outside the gene matches. The CDR3 length is 16 residues. CDR3 sequence: CASSQDDGQGSYEQYF. CDR3 bases: TGCGCCAGCAGCCAAGATGACGGACAGGGCTCCTACGAGCAGTACTTC.